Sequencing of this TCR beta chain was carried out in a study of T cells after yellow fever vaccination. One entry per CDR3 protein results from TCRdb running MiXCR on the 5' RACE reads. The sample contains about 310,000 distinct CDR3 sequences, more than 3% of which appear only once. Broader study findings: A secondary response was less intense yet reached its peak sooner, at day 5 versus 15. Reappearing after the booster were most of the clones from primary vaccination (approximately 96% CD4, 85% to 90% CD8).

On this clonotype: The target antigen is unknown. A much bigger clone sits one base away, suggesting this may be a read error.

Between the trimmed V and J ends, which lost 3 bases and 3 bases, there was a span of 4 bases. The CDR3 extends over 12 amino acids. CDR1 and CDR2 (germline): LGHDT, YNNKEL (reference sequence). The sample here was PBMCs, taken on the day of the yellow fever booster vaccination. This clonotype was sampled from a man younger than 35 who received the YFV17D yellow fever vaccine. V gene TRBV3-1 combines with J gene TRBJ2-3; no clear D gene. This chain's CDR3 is CASSHRTDTQYF. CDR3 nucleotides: TGTGCCAGCAGCCACCGGACAGATACGCAGTATTTT.